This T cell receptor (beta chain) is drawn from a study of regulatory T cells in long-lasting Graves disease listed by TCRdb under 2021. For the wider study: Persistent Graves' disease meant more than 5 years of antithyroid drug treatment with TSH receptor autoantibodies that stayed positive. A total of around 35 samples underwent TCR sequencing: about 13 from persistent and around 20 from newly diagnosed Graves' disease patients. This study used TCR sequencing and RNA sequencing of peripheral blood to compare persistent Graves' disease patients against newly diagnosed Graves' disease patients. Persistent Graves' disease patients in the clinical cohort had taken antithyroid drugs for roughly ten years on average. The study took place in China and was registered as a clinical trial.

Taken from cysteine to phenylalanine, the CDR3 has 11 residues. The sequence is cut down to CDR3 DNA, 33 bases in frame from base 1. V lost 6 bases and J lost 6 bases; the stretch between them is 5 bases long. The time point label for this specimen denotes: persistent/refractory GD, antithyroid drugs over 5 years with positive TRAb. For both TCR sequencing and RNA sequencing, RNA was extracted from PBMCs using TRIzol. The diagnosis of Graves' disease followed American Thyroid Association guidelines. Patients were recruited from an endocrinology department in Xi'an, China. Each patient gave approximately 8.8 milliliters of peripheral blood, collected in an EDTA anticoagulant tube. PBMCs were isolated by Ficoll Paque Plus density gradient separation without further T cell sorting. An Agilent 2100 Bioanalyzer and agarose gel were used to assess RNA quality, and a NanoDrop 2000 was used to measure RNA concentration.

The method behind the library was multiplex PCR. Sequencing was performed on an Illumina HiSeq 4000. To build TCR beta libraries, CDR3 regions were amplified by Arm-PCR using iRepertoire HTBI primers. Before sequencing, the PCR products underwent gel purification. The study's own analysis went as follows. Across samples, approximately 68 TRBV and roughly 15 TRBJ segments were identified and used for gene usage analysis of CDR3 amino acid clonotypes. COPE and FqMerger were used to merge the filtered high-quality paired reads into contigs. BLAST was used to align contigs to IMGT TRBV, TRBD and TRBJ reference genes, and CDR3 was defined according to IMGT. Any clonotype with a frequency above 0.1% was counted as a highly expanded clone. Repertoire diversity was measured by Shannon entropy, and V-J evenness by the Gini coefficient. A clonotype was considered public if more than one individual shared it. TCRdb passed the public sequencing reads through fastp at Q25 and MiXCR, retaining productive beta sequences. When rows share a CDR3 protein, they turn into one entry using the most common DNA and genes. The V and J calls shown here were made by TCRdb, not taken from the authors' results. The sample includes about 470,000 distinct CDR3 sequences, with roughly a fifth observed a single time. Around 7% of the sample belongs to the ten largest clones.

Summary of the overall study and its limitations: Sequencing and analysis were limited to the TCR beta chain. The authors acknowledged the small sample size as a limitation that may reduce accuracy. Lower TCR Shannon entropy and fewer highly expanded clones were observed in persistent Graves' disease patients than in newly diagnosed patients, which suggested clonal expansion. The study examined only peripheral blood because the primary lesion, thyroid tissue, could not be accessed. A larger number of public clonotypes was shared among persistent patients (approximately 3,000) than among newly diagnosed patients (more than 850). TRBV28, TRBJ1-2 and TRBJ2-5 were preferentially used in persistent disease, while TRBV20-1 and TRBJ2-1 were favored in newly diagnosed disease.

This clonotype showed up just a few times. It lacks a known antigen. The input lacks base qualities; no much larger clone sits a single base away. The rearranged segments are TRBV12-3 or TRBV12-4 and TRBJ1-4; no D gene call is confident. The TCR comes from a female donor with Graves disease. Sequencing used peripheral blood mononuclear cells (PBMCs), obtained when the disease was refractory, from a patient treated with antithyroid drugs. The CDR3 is CASRLYEKLFF. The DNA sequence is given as TGTGCCAGCAGACTCTATGAAAAACTGTTTTTT.